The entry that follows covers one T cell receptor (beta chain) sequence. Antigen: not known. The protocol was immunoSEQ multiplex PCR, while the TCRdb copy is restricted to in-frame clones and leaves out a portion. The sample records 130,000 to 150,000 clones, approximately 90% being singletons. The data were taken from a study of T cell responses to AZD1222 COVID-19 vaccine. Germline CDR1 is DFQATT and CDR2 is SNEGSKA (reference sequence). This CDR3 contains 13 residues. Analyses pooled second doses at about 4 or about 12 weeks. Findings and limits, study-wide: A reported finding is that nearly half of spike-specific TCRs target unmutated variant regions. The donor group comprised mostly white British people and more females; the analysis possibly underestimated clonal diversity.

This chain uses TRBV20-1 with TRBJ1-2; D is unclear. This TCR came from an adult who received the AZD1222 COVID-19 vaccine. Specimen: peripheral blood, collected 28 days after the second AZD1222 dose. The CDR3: CIASGRTNYGYTF. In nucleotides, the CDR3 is TGCATCGCTAGTGGGAGAACTAACTATGGCTACACCTTC.